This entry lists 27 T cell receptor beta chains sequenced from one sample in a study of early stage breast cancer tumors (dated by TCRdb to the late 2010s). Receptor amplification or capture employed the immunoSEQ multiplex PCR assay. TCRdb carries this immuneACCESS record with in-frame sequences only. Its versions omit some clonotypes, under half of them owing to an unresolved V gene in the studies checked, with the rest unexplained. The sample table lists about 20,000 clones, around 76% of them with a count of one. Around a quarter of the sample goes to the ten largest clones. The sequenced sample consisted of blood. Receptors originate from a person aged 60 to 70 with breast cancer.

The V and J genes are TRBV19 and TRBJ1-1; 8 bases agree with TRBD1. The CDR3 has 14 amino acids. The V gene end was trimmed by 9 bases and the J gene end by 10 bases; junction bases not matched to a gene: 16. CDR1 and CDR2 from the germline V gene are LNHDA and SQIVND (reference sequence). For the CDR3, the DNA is TGTGCCAGCACGACCCAGGGGGCAAAAGCATCAGCTTTCTTT. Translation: CASTTQGAKASAFF.

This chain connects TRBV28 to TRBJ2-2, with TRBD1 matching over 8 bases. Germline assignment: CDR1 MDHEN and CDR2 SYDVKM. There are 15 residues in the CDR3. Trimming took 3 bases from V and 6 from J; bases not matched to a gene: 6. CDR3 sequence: CASSLAGGDSGELFF. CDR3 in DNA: TGTGCCAGCAGTTTGGCAGGGGGCGATTCCGGGGAGCTGTTTTTT.

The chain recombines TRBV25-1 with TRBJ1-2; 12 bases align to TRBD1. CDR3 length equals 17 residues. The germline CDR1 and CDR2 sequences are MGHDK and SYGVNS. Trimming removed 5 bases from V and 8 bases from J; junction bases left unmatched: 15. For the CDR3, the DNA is TGTGCCAGCAGTACCGGGACAGGGGGCTGGAGGGGCTTAGGCTACACCTTC. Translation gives CASSTGTGGWRGLGYTF.

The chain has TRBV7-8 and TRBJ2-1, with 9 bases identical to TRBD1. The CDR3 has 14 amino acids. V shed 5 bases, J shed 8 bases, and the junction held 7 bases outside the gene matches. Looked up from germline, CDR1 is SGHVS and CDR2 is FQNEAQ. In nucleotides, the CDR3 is TGTGCCAGCAGCAACCGGGACAGGGTCCATGAGCAGTTCTTC. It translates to CASSNRDRVHEQFF.

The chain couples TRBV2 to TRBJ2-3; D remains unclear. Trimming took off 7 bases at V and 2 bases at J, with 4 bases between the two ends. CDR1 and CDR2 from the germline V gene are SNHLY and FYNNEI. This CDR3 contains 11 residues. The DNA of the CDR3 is TGTGCCAGCACCATCACAGATACGCAGTATTTT. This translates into CASTITDTQYF.

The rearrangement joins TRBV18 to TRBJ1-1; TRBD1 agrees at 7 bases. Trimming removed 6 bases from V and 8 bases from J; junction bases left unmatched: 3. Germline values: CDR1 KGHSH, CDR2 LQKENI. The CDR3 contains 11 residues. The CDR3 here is CASSTTGEAFF. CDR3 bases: TGTGCCAGCTCCACGACAGGGGAAGCTTTCTTT. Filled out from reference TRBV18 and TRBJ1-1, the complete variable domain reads NAGVMQNPRHLVRRRGQEARLRCSPMKGHSHVYWYRQLPEEGLKFMVYLQKENIIDESGMPKERFSAEFPKEGPSILRIQQVVRGDSAAYFCASSTTGEAFFGQGTRLTVV.

CDR3 sequence reads: CASSLGYGNQPQHF. The CDR3 bases are TGTGCCAGCAGCTTGGGTTACGGCAATCAGCCCCAGCATTTT. The J gene is TRBJ1-5, the V gene TRBV7-9; D uncertain. This CDR3 comprises 14 residues. Trimming pared 3 bases from V and 2 bases from J, leaving 8 bases between. Germline values: CDR1 SEHNR, CDR2 FQNEAQ (reference sequence).

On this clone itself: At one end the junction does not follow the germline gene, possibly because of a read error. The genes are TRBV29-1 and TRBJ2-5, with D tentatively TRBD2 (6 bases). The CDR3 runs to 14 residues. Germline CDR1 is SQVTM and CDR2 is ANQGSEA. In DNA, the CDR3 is TGCAGCGTTGATTCCAGGCGGGGCCAAGGGACCCAGTACTTC. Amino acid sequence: CSVDSRRGQGTQYF. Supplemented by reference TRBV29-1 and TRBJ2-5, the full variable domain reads SAVISQKPSRDICQRGTSLTIQCQVDSQVTMMFWYRQQPGQSLTLIATANQGSEATYESGFVIDKFPISRPNLTFSTLTVSNMSPEDSSIYLCSVDSRRGQGTQYFGPGTRLLVL.

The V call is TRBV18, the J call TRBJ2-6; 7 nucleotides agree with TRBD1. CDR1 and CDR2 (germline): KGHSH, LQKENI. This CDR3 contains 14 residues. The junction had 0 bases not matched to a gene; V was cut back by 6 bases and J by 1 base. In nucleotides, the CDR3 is TGTGCCAGCTCGGACAGGTCTGGGGCCAACGTCCTGACTTTC. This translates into CASSDRSGANVLTF.

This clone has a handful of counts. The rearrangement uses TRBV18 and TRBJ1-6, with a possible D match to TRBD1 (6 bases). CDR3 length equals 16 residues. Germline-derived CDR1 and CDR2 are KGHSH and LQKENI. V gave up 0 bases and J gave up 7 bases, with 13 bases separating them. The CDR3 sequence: CASSPPSPGQNSPLHF. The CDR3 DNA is TGTGCCAGCTCACCACCGTCCCCAGGACAGAATTCACCCCTCCACTTT.

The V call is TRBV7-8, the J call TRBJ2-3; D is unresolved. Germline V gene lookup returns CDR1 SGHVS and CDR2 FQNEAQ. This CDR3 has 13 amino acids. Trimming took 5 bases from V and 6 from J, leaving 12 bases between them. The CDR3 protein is CASSPEVRDTQYF. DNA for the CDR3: TGTGCCAGCAGCCCTGAAGTCCGTGATACGCAGTATTTT.

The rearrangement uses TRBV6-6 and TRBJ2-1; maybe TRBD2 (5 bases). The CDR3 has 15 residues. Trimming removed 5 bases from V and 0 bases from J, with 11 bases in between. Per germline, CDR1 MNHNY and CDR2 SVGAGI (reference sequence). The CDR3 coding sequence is TGTGCCAGCAGTCCGAGCGGTTACTCCTACAATGAGCAGTTCTTC. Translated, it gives CASSPSGYSYNEQFF.

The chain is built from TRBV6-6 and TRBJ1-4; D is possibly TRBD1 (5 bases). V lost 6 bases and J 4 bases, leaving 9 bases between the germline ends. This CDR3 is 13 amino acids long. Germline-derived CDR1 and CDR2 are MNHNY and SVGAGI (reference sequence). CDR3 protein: CASSRQSNEKLFF. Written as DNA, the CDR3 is TGTGCCAGCAGCCGACAGAGTAATGAAAAACTGTTTTTT.

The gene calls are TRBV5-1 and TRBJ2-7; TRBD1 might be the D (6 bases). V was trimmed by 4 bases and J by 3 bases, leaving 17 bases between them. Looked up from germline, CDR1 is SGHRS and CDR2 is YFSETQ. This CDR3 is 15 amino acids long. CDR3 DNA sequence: TGCGCCAGCAGCCCGGAGACAGGTCTGAGCTACGAGCAGTACTTC. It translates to CASSPETGLSYEQYF.

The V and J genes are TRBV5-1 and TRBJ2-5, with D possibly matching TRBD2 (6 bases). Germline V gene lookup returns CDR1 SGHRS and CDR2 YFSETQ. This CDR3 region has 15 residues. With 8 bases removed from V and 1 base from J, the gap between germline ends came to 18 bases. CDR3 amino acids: CASCVGDGGQETQYF. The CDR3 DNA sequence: TGCGCCAGTTGTGTGGGGGACGGGGGCCAAGAGACCCAGTACTTC.

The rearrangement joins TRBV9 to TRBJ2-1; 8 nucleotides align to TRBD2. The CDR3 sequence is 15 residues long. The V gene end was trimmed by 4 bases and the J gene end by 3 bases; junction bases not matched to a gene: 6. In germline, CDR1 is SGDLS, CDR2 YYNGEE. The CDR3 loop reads CASSPGTRIYNEQFF. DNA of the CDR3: TGTGCCAGCAGCCCCGGGACTAGGATCTACAATGAGCAGTTCTTC.

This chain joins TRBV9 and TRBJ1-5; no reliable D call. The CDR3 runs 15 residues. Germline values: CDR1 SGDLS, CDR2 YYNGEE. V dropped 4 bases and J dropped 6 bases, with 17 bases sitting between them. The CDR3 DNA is TGTGCCAGCAGCATCCGGACCCGCCTGAGTCAGCCCCAGCATTTT. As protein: CASSIRTRLSQPQHF.

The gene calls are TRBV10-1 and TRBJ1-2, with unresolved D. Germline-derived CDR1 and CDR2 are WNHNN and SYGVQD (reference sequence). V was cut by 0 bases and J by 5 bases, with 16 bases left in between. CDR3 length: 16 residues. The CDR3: CASSESADPEAYGYTF. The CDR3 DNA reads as TGCGCCAGCAGTGAGTCGGCCGACCCGGAGGCGTATGGCTACACCTTC.

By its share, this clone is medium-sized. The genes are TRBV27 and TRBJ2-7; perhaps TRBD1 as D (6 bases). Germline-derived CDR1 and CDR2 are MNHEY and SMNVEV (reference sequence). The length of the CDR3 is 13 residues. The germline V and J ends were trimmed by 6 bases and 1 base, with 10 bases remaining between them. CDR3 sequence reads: CASRLQGSYEQYF. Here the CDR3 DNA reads TGTGCCAGCAGGTTACAGGGTTCCTACGAGCAGTACTTC.

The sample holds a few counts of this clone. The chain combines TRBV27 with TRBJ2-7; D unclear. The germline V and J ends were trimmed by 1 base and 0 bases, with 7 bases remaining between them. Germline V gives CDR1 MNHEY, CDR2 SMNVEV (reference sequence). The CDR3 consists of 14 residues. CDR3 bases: TGTGCCAGCAGTTTATTTACCTCCTCCTACGAGCAGTACTTC. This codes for CASSLFTSSYEQYF.

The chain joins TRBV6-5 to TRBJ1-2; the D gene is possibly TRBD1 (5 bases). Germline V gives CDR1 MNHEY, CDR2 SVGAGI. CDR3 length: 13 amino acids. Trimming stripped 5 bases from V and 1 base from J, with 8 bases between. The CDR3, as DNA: TGTGCCAGCAGTCCCCAGGGTAACTATGGCTACACCTTC. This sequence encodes CASSPQGNYGYTF.

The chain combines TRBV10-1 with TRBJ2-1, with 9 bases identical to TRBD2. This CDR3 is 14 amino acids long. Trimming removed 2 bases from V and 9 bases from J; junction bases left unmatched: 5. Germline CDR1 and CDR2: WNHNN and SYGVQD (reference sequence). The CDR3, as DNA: TGCGCCAGCAGTGAGGGGGGACTAGCAAGTGAGCAGTTCTTC. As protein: CASSEGGLASEQFF.

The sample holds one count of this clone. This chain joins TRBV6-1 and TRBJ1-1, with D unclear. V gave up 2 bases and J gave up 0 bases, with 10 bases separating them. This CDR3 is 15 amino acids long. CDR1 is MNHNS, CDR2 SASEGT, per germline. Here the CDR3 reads CASSELRPMNTEAFF. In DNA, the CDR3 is TGTGCCAGCAGTGAACTGAGGCCCATGAACACTGAAGCTTTCTTT.

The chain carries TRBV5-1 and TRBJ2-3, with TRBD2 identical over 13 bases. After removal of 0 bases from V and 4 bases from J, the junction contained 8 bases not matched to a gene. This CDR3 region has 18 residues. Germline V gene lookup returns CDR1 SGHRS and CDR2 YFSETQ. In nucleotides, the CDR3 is TGCGCCAGCAGCTTGGTCACCGGACTAGCGGGAGTATCAGATACGCAGTATTTT. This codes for CASSLVTGLAGVSDTQYF.

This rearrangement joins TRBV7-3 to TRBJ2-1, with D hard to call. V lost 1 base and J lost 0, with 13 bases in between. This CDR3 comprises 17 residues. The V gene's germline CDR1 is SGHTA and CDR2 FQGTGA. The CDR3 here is CASSLIKNVGSYNEQFF. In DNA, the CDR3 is TGTGCCAGCAGCTTAATAAAGAACGTAGGCTCCTACAATGAGCAGTTCTTC.

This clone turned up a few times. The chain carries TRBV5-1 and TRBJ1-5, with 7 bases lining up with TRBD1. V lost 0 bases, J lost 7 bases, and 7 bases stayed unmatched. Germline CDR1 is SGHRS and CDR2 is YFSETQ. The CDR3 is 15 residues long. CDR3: CASSLEQGGGQPQHF. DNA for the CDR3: TGCGCCAGCAGCTTGGAGCAGGGAGGGGGCCAGCCCCAGCATTTT.

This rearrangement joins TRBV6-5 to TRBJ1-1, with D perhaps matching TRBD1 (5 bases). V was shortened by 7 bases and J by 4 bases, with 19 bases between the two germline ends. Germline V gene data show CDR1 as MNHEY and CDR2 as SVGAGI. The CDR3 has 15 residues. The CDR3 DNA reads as TGTGCCAGCACCCCGGGGACGGGAAGGGGCACTGAAGCTTTCTTT. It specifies CASTPGTGRGTEAFF.